One TCR beta chain is described in this entry. Its specificity is unknown. This sample was included in a study of OX40 agonist ivuxolimab in advanced cancers. Study-level findings and limits: The investigators did not determine what antigen specificity the expanded peripheral T cells had. Partial responders dosed at 0.1-3.0 mg/kg displayed clonal expansion ranking among the lowest.

The V and J ends lost 0 bases and 10 bases respectively, with 8 bases between them. The CDR3 consists of 13 residues. Germline V gene data show CDR1 as SGDLS and CDR2 as YYNGEE. Sampled blood was obtained at baseline, cycle 4 day 1, and cycle 7 day 1. The assay was immunoSEQ multiplex PCR, and TCRdb's table has in-frame clones only and misses some. The top ten clones hold 0.7% to 0.8% of a sample with about 58,000 clones, 75% to 85% of them seen once. The source of this sequence is an adult with an advanced solid tumor such as melanoma, head and neck, liver or kidney cancer. The sequences come from CD4+ or CD8+ T cells sorted from blood, collected in a trial of the OX40 agonist ivuxolimab. The chain recombines TRBV9 with TRBJ1-6; D is unclear. The CDR3, as DNA: TGTGCCAGCAGCGTAGATGGATTCTCACCCCTCCACTTT. The encoded protein is CASSVDGFSPLHF.